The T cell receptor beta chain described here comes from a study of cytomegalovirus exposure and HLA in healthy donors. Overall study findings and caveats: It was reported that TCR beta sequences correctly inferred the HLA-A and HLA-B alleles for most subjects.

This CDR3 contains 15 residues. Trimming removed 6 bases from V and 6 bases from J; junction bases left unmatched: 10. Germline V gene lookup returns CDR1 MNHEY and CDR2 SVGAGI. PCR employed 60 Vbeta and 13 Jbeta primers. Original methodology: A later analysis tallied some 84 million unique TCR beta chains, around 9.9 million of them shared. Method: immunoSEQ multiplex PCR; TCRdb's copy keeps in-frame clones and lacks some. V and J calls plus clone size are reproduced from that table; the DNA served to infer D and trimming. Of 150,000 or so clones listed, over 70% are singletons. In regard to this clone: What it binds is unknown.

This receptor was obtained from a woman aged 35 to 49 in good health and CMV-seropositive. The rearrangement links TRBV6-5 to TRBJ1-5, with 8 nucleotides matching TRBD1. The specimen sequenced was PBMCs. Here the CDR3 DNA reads TGTGCCAGCAGACCGGACAGGGTATCAAGTCAGCCCCAGCATTTT. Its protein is CASRPDRVSSQPQHF.